The 18 T cell receptor beta chains below were found in one sample sequenced in a study of CD8 T cells in Susac syndrome. A quantity of roughly 0.5 to 1 ug RNA underwent reverse transcription using random hexamers. TCRdb re-analysed the immunoSEQ multiplex PCR reads in MiXCR, keeping a single row per CDR3 protein. The table includes 150,000 to 250,000 distinct CDR3 sequences, about 96% detected once. The sample consisted of CD4+ T cells from PBMCs. The receptors originated from a human donor with multiple sclerosis.

The chain carries TRBV30 and TRBJ2-1, with D maybe TRBD2 (5 bases). CDR1 is GTSNPN, CDR2 SVGIG, per germline (reference sequence). The CDR3 contains 15 residues. The V gene lost 0 bases and the J gene lost 8 bases, with 17 bases spanning the gap. The CDR3, as DNA: TGTGCCTGGAGTGTGCTCCGGGGAGTCGGGGATGAGCAGTTCTTC. Protein sequence: CAWSVLRGVGDEQFF.

This clonotype was picked up a small number of times. The rearrangement uses TRBV12-3 or TRBV12-4 and TRBJ2-1, with D uncertain. V gave up 6 bases and J gave up 5 bases, with 8 bases separating them. This CDR3 has 12 residues. The CDR3 sequence: CASSRGDNEQFF. CDR3 in DNA: TGTGCCAGCAGCCGTGGGGACAATGAGCAGTTCTTC.

The V call is TRBV7-9, the J call TRBJ2-1; no firm D call. The germline V and J ends were trimmed by 3 bases and 2 bases, with 5 bases remaining between them. Germline V gene sequence: CDR1 SEHNR, CDR2 FQNEAQ (reference sequence). The CDR3 totals 13 residues. The CDR3 DNA is TGTGCCAGCAGCTTCTTCCCCTACAATGAGCAGTTCTTC. It codes for CASSFFPYNEQFF.

This clonotype occurred once. This chain connects TRBV20-1 to TRBJ2-3; tentatively, D is TRBD2 (5 bases). CDR1 DFQATT and CDR2 SNEGSKA come from the germline V gene (reference sequence). Trimming removed 2 bases at V and 5 bases at J, with 11 bases between. This CDR3 is 13 amino acids long. The CDR3 sequence is CSARFGGLDTQYF. CDR3 DNA: TGCAGTGCTAGATTTGGCGGGCTAGATACGCAGTATTTT.

The chain uses TRBV30 and TRBJ1-3; D remains ambiguous. Trimming cost V 2 bases and J 4 bases, with 3 bases left between them. CDR3 length equals 11 residues. CDR1 is GTSNPN, CDR2 SVGIG, per germline (reference sequence). CDR3 protein: CAWSKGNTIYF. CDR3 sequence (DNA): TGTGCCTGGAGTAAGGGAAACACCATATATTTT. The whole variable domain, filled in from reference TRBV30 and TRBJ1-3, reads SQTIHQWPATLVQPVGSPLSLECTVEGTSNPNLYWYRQAAGRGLQLLFYSVGIGQISSEVPQNLSASRPQDRQFILSSKKLLLSDSGFYLCAWSKGNTIYFGEGSWLTVV.

The rearrangement joins TRBV30 to TRBJ2-1, with D unclear. Trimming pared 3 bases from V and 2 bases from J, leaving 11 bases between. The CDR3 spans 14 residues. Germline CDR1 and CDR2: GTSNPN and SVGIG (reference sequence). CDR3 sequence (DNA): TGTGCCTGGAGCAGCCCCGACACCTACAATGAGCAGTTCTTC. Residues: CAWSSPDTYNEQFF. Complete variable domain (other parts from reference TRBV30 and TRBJ2-1): SQTIHQWPATLVQPVGSPLSLECTVEGTSNPNLYWYRQAAGRGLQLLFYSVGIGQISSEVPQNLSASRPQDRQFILSSKKLLLSDSGFYLCAWSSPDTYNEQFFGPGTRLTVL.

This clonotype was observed a single time. J is TRBJ2-1 and V is TRBV20-1, with 8 bases that match TRBD1. The germline CDR1 and CDR2 sequences are DFQATT and SNEGSKA (reference sequence). The CDR3 loop spans 14 amino acids. V trimming: 6 bases; J trimming: 5 bases; junction bases outside the gene matches: 9. In nucleotides, the CDR3 is TGCAGTGCCCCCGGGACAGGTATGGACAATGAGCAGTTCTTC. This gives the protein CSAPGTGMDNEQFF.

The chain employs TRBV2 and TRBJ1-1, with 7 bases that match TRBD1. Trimming at V came to 6 bases and at J to 7 bases, leaving 2 bases not matched to a gene. The CDR3 totals 11 residues. From germline, CDR1 is SNHLY and CDR2 FYNNEI. CDR3 residues: CASRGDSEAFF. The CDR3 DNA reads TGTGCCAGCAGGGGGGACAGTGAAGCTTTCTTT.

V is TRBV5-1 and J is TRBJ2-3, with a tentative D call TRBD2 (5 bases). The CDR3 runs 15 residues. Germline V CDR1 and CDR2: SGHRS, YFSETQ. V was clipped by 7 bases and J by 0 bases, with 15 bases between them. CDR3 amino acids: CASRRAGGSTDTQYF. CDR3 in DNA: TGCGCCAGCCGCCGGGCGGGTGGGAGCACAGATACGCAGTATTTT. The full variable domain, rest sourced from reference TRBV5-1 and TRBJ2-3, is KAGVTQTPRYLIKTRGQQVTLSCSPISGHRSVSWYQQTPGQGLQFLFEYFSETQRNKGNFPGRFSGRQFSNSRSEMNVSTLELGDSALYLCASRRAGGSTDTQYFGPGTRLTVL.

The CDR3 sequence is CSVFFRDTQYF. In DNA form, the CDR3 reads TGCAGTGTGTTTTTCAGGGATACGCAGTATTTT. The chain uses TRBV20-1 and TRBJ2-3, with no clear D. The CDR3 has 11 amino acids. Germline V lookup: CDR1 DFQATT, CDR2 SNEGSKA (reference sequence). Trimming removed 7 bases at V and 6 bases at J, with 11 bases between.

In this sample, this clonotype turned up once. The chain links TRBV10-3 to TRBJ2-5, with D perhaps TRBD1 (5 bases). V gave up 3 bases and J gave up 3 bases, with 20 bases separating them. This CDR3 comprises 17 residues. Germline lookup yields CDR1 ENHRY and CDR2 SYGVKD. CDR3 amino acids: CAISDTWGIPKKETQYF. DNA of the CDR3: TGTGCCATCAGTGATACATGGGGCATCCCCAAAAAAGAGACCCAGTACTTC.

The V gene is TRBV3-1, the J gene TRBJ1-1, with 7 bases identical to TRBD1. The length of the CDR3 is 15 residues. V lost 1 base to trimming and J lost 4 bases; unmatched junction nucleotides: 6. Germline CDR1 LGHDT, CDR2 YNNKEL (reference sequence). CDR3 region: CASSQVTGVGTEAFF. The DNA for the CDR3 is TGTGCCAGCAGCCAAGTAACAGGGGTCGGCACTGAAGCTTTCTTT.

Here the CDR3 DNA reads TGCAGCGTCCTGGGGCTGACTAATGAAAAACTGTTTTTT. Protein sequence: CSVLGLTNEKLFF. This sequence joins TRBV29-1 and TRBJ1-4; a weak D match, TRBD1 (5 bases). The length of the CDR3 is 13 residues. Trimming cost V 6 bases and J 2 bases, with 10 bases left between them. The germline gives CDR1 SQVTM, CDR2 ANQGSEA.

V is TRBV5-1 and J is TRBJ2-3; TRBD1 or TRBD2 may be the D gene (5 bases each). The CDR3 spans 14 residues. Trimming removed 5 bases from V and 0 bases from J, with 10 bases in between. Germline V CDR1 and CDR2: SGHRS, YFSETQ. CDR3 residues: CASREDISTDTQYF. CDR3 nucleotide sequence: TGCGCCAGCAGGGAGGACATTAGCACAGATACGCAGTATTTT. Variable domain in full (rest from reference TRBV5-1 and TRBJ2-3): KAGVTQTPRYLIKTRGQQVTLSCSPISGHRSVSWYQQTPGQGLQFLFEYFSETQRNKGNFPGRFSGRQFSNSRSEMNVSTLELGDSALYLCASREDISTDTQYFGPGTRLTVL.

The chain is built from TRBV7-8 and TRBJ1-5; D perhaps matches TRBD1 (6 bases). V lost 0 bases, J lost 0 bases, and 9 bases lay in between. Germline V gene lookup returns CDR1 SGHVS and CDR2 FQNEAQ. The CDR3 consists of 16 residues. Here the CDR3 DNA reads TGTGCCAGCAGCTTAGCGCCAGGGGCTAGCAATCAGCCCCAGCATTTT. Its translation: CASSLAPGASNQPQHF.

This rearrangement joins TRBV9 to TRBJ2-1; 9 bases agree with TRBD2. The germline V gene has CDR1 SGDLS and CDR2 YYNGEE. The CDR3 totals 17 residues. J was trimmed by 7 bases and V by 0 bases; bases with no gene match: 11. The CDR3 here is CASSVGPGREGLNEQFF. CDR3 sequence (DNA): TGTGCCAGCAGCGTAGGACCCGGGCGGGAGGGCCTAAATGAGCAGTTCTTC.

This clonotype showed up just once. The chain carries TRBV5-4 and TRBJ2-3; 7 positions agree with TRBD2. Germline loops: CDR1 SGHNT, CDR2 YYREEE (reference sequence). The J segment lost 2 bases and the V segment lost 5 bases, leaving 8 bases of the junction unmatched. This CDR3 has 15 residues. CDR3 residues: CASRLDSGATDTQYF. In DNA form, the CDR3 reads TGTGCCAGCAGACTTGACAGCGGGGCCACAGATACGCAGTATTTT.

The DNA of the CDR3 is TGTGCCAGCAGCTCCCCCCCGGGCAACACTGAAGCTTTCTTT. Translation gives CASSSPPGNTEAFF. The rearrangement joins TRBV7-2 to TRBJ1-1; D is unresolved. The germline V and J ends were trimmed by 4 bases and 2 bases, with 11 bases remaining between them. The CDR3 has 14 residues. Germline-derived CDR1 and CDR2 are SGHTA and FQGNSA.